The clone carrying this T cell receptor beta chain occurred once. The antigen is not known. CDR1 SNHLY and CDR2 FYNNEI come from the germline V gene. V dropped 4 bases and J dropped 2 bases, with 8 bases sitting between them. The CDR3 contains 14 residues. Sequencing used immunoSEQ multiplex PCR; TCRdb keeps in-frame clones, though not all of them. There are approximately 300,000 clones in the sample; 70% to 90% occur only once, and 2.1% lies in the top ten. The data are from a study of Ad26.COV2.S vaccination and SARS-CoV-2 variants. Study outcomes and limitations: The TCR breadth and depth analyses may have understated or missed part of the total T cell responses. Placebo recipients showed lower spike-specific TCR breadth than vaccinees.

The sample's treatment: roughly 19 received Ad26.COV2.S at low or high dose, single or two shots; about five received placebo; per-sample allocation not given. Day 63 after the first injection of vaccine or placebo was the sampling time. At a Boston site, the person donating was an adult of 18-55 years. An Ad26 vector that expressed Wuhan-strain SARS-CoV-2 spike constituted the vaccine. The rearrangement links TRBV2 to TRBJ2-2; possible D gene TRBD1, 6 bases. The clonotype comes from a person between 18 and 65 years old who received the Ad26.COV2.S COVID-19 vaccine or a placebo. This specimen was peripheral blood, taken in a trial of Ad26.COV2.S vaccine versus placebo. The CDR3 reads CASSGGRNTGELFF. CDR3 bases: TGTGCCAGCAGTGGGGGGCGAAACACCGGGGAGCTGTTTTTT.